A selection of T cell receptor beta chains follows, all from one sample in a study of cytomegalovirus exposure and HLA in healthy donors. Clones were read by immunoSEQ multiplex PCR, and TCRdb kept only the in-frame ones, dropping some. The sample shows about 160,000 clones, more than 60% of them seen only once. Sequenced material: PBMCs. The source is a woman aged 50 to 60 in good health and CMV-seropositive. CDR3s include the opening cysteine and the closing phenylalanine or tryptophan. The order of the fields is J gene, CDR3 length, clone size, V gene, D gene, CDR3 DNA, CDR3 protein. A D gene is named only where the DNA matches it firmly. For some rows the clone size is stated as once, few or many, or as a class when expanded; others skip it.

>TRBJ2-1|13|once|TRBV2|-
TGTGCCAGCAGTGAAAGCGGGTACAATGAGCAGTTCTTC
CASSESGYNEQFF
>TRBJ1-4|16|few|TRBV5-5|-
TGTGCCAGCAGCCCCGGGACAAGCCCACGTAATGAAAAACTGTTTTTT
CASSPGTSPRNEKLFF
>TRBJ1-4|14|-|TRBV6-7|-
TGTGCCAGCAGCCTGGGACTCCGTAATGAAAAACTGTTTTTT
CASSLGLRNEKLFF
>TRBJ2-7|13|-|TRBV7-9|TRBD1
TGTGCCAGCAGCCGGACAGGAGACGGCGAGCAGTACTTC
CASSRTGDGEQYF
>TRBJ2-2|16|few|TRBV9|TRBD2
TGTGCCAGCAGGGGGGGGGAGCATAGCCTCACCGGGGAGCTGTTTTTT
CASRGGEHSLTGELFF
>TRBJ2-1|14|-|TRBV25-1|-
TGTGCCAGCTGCCGAGGTAGCGGCTACAATGAGCAGTTCTTC
CASCRGSGYNEQFF
>TRBJ2-1|15|-|TRBV13|-
TGTGCCAGCAGCTCGGAGGGCCTTAGGCCCTATGAGCAGTTCTTC
CASSSEGLRPYEQFF
>TRBJ2-3|16|-|TRBV6-5|TRBD2
TGTGCCAGCAGTTACTCGAACCGCGGGGGGTTTAATACGCAGTATTTT
CASSYSNRGGFNTQYF
>TRBJ2-6|19|-|TRBV7-9|TRBD1
TGTGCCAGCAGCCTAGACAGGGGCGGAACACGCTCTGGGGCCAACGTCCTGACTTTC
CASSLDRGGTRSGANVLTF
>TRBJ1-2|12|-|TRBV2|-
TGTGCCAGCAGTCCAGGGAACTATGGCTACACCTTC
CASSPGNYGYTF
>TRBJ2-1|13|-|TRBV10-3|-
TGTGCCATCAGTGACGGAGGAAGGAATGAGCAGTTCTTC
CAISDGGRNEQFF
>TRBJ2-2|14|-|TRBV28|-
TGTGCCAGCAGTCCCCTCGTCGTCACCGGGGAGCTGTTTTTT
CASSPLVVTGELFF
>TRBJ2-5|14|once|TRBV6-5|TRBD1
TGTGCCAGCAGGCCGACAGGGGGCTGGGTGACCCAGTACTTC
CASRPTGGWVTQYF
>TRBJ1-1|13|-|TRBV10-3|-
TGTGCCATCAACCCCGGGAGTGGGACTGAAGCTTTCTTT
CAINPGSGTEAFF
>TRBJ2-1|14|-|TRBV19|TRBD1
TGTGCCAGTAAGGACAGGGGGCGCGGGAATGAGCAGTTCTTC
CASKDRGRGNEQFF
>TRBJ1-4|14|-|TRBV7-2|-
TGTGCCAGCAGCTTAAGAGGTTTTAATGAAAAACTGTTTTTT
CASSLRGFNEKLFF
>TRBJ2-5|16|-|TRBV5-5|TRBD2
TGTGCCAGCAGCTTTATAGCGGGGGGGCCCGTAGAGACCCAGTACTTC
CASSFIAGGPVETQYF
>TRBJ2-7|15|-|TRBV9|-
TGTGCCAGCAGCCCCGGGCAGGGGCTTACCTACGAGCAGTACTTC
CASSPGQGLTYEQYF
>TRBJ2-2|16|-|TRBV5-1|TRBD1
TGCGCCAGCAGCTTGAGTGGACAGGGAGGCACCGGGGAGCTGTTTTTT
CASSLSGQGGTGELFF
>TRBJ2-7|15|-|TRBV9|TRBD1
TGTGCCAGCAGCGGCCGGGACAGTTGGGCGTCCGAGCAGTACTTC
CASSGRDSWASEQYF
>TRBJ1-1|13|once|TRBV6-6|-
TGTGCCAGCACCATAGGTGGAGTAGCTGAAGCTTTCTTT
CASTIGGVAEAFF
>TRBJ2-1|15|-|TRBV5-8|-
TGTGCCAGCAGCTTGGCCGGGAGAGGGTACAATGAGCAGTTCTTC
CASSLAGRGYNEQFF
>TRBJ2-3|16|once|TRBV9|TRBD2
TGTGCCAGCAGCCTCCTGAGGGAGGGAGAGACAGATACGCAGTATTTT
CASSLLREGETDTQYF
>TRBJ2-1|16|few|TRBV5-6|-
TGTGCCAGCAGCTTGGAGGTCGGGAACACCTACAATGAGCAGTTCTTC
CASSLEVGNTYNEQFF
>TRBJ2-1|14|once|TRBV7-6|TRBD1
TGTGCCAGCAGCTCCCGGGACAGGGGGCCTGAGCAGTTCTTC
CASSSRDRGPEQFF
>TRBJ1-1|13|-|TRBV7-8|-
TGTGCCAGCAGCTTAGCGCGGAGGGCAGAAGCTTTCTTT
CASSLARRAEAFF
>TRBJ2-7|18|few|TRBV7-2|TRBD1
TGTGCCAGCAGCTTAGGCGAATTACTCCGGGACAGTGCCTACGAGCAGTACTTC
CASSLGELLRDSAYEQYF
>TRBJ1-1|16|-|TRBV5-1|TRBD1
TGCGCCAGCAGCCCCCGACAGGGTAAGGCGAACACTGAAGCTTTCTTT
CASSPRQGKANTEAFF
>TRBJ2-7|16|-|TRBV25-1|-
TGTGCCAGCAGTGAATACGAGGGGGAAGGGGACTACGAGCAGTACTTC
CASSEYEGEGDYEQYF
>TRBJ1-5|14|-|TRBV27|-
TGTGCCAGCAGTCCCGGACAGTTTGGGCAGCCCCAGCATTTT
CASSPGQFGQPQHF
>TRBJ1-3|12|-|TRBV29-1|-
TGCAGCGTTGCGTTGTCCGGAAACACCATATATTTT
CSVALSGNTIYF
>TRBJ2-7|16|-|TRBV10-3|TRBD2
TGTGCCATCAGTGTTGGACTAGCGGGTACATTGGGCGAGCAGTACTTC
CAISVGLAGTLGEQYF
>TRBJ2-1|16|-|TRBV9|-
TGTGCCAGCAGCGCTTCCCCGGGAGCGATGGGGGATGAGCAGTTCTTC
CASSASPGAMGDEQFF
>TRBJ2-1|16|-|TRBV5-1|-
TGCGCCAGCAGCTTGGAGGGGCGGAGCTCCTACAATGAGCAGTTCTTC
CASSLEGRSSYNEQFF
>TRBJ2-3|13|few|TRBV11-2|-
TGTGCCAGCAGCCACCCTAACACAGATACGCAGTATTTT
CASSHPNTDTQYF
>TRBJ1-2|17|-|TRBV7-2|TRBD1
TGTGCCAGCAGCTTAGATGGAGGGGGCTCTGGATACTATGGCTACACCTTC
CASSLDGGGSGYYGYTF
>TRBJ2-3|14|-|TRBV2|TRBD1
TGTGCCACTCGCGGGACAGGGGGGACAGATACGCAGTATTTT
CATRGTGGTDTQYF
>TRBJ2-6|14|-|TRBV10-3|-
TGTGCCATCAGTATTAGCTCTGGGGCCAACGTCCTGACTTTC
CAISISSGANVLTF
>TRBJ1-6|13|-|TRBV29-1|TRBD1
TGCAGCGTTGGAGACAGGGGGGATTCACCCCTCCACTTT
CSVGDRGDSPLHF
>TRBJ1-6|15|-|TRBV9|-
TGTGCCAGCAGCGTAGCTCCAGGGAAGGACTCACCCCTCCACTTT
CASSVAPGKDSPLHF
>TRBJ2-7|14|-|TRBV5-1|TRBD1
TGCGCCAGCAGCTTGACAGGGGGAACCTACGAGCAGTACTTC
CASSLTGGTYEQYF
>TRBJ2-7|14|-|TRBV4-3|TRBD1
TGCGCCAGCAGCAGGGACAGGGGGAGGTACGAGCAGTACTTC
CASSRDRGRYEQYF
>TRBJ2-5|13|-|TRBV7-2|-
TGTGCCAGCATGTGGACTTACCAAGAGACCCAGTACTTC
CASMWTYQETQYF
>TRBJ1-5|14|once|TRBV4-3|-
TGCGCCAGCAGCCAAGACCCCCGAGGTCAGCCCCAGCATTTT
CASSQDPRGQPQHF
>TRBJ1-4|15|-|TRBV19|-
TGTGCCAGTAGTATGGCGACAGCTTATCTTGCAAAACTGTTTTTT
CASSMATAYLAKLFF
>TRBJ2-2|14|-|TRBV7-2|TRBD2
TGTGCCACCCAGCGGGGGACCCCCGCCGGGGAGCTGTTTTTT
CATQRGTPAGELFF
>TRBJ2-4|14|few|TRBV11-3|-
TGTGCCAGCAGCTTAGATAGGTGGACTTCGACTCAGTACTTC
CASSLDRWTSTQYF
>TRBJ2-7|14|few|TRBV27|TRBD2
TGTGCCAGCAGTTCGGGACTAGCGGTCTACGAGCAGTACTTC
CASSSGLAVYEQYF